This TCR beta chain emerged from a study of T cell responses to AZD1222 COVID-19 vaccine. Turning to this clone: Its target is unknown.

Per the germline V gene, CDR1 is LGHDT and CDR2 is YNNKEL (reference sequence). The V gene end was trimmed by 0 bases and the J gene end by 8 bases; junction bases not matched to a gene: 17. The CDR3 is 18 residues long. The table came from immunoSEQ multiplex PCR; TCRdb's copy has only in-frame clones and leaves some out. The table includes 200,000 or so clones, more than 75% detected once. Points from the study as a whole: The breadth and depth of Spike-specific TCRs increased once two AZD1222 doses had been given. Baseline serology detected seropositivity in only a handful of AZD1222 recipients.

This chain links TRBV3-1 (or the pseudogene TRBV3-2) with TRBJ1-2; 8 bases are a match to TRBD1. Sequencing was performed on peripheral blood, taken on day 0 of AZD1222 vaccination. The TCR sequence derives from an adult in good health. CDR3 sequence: CASSQDVLTGGRIVGYTF. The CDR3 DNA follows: TGTGCCAGCAGCCAAGATGTCCTAACAGGGGGTCGGATTGTAGGCTACACCTTC.